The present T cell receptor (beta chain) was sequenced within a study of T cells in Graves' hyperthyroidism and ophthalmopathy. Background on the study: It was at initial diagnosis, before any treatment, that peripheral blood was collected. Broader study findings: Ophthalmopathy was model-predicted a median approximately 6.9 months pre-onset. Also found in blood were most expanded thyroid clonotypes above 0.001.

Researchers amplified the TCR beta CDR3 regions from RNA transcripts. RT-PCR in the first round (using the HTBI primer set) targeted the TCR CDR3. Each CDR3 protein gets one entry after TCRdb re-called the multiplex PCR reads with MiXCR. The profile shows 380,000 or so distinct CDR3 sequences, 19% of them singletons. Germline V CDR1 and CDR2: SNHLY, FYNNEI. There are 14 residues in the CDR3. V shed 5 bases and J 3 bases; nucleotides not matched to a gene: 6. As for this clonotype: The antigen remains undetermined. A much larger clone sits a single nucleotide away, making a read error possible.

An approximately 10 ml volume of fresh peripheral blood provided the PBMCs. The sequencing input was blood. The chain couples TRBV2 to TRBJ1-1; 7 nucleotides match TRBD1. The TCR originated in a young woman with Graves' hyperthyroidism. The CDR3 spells CASSTDRADTEAFF. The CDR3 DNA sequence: TGTGCCAGCAGTACCGACAGGGCGGACACTGAAGCTTTCTTT.